The 28 T cell receptor beta chains given below trace back to one sample, sequenced in a study of T cell repertoires and Cas9 in healthy adults. The method was immunoSEQ multiplex PCR; TCRdb's version includes in-frame clones alone and lacks a portion of them. The sample consists of about 13,000 clones, roughly 87% of them appearing once. Sequencing input: Tregs (CD4+, CD25+, CD127-, CD137-, CD154-) from PBMCs; culture status not recorded. The origin of the receptors is a human donor in good health.

J is TRBJ2-5 and V is TRBV5-6; 10 nucleotides line up with TRBD1. Germline CDR1 and CDR2: SGHDT and YYEEEE. This CDR3 comprises 16 residues. Trimming at V came to 0 bases and at J to 5 bases, leaving 7 bases not matched to a gene. This CDR3 is CASSLAGQGVVETQYF. In DNA, the CDR3 is TGTGCCAGCAGCTTGGCTGGACAGGGGGTAGTCGAGACCCAGTACTTC. The whole variable domain, filled in from reference TRBV5-6 and TRBJ2-5, reads DAGVTQSPTHLIKTRGQQVTLRCSPKSGHDTVSWYQQALGQGPQFIFQYYEEEERQRGNFPDRFSGHQFPNYSSELNVNALLLGDSALYLCASSLAGQGVVETQYFGPGTRLLVL.

This chain links TRBV9 with TRBJ2-5; weak D call: TRBD2 (6 bases). The V and J ends lost 0 bases and 4 bases respectively, with 13 bases between them. The CDR3 is 15 amino acids. Germline loops: CDR1 SGDLS, CDR2 YYNGEE. The CDR3 DNA sequence: TGTGCCAGCAGCGTAGGGCCGGGAGTGACAGAGACCCAGTACTTC. Amino acid sequence: CASSVGPGVTETQYF.

This rearrangement joins TRBV2 to TRBJ1-3; tentative D call: TRBD1 (5 bases). The germline V gene encodes CDR1 SNHLY and CDR2 FYNNEI. Trimming took off 4 bases at V and 0 bases at J, with 7 bases between the two ends. This CDR3 contains 14 residues. The CDR3 DNA sequence: TGTGCCAGCAGTGTTGGGGGCTCTGGAAACACCATATATTTT. It specifies CASSVGGSGNTIYF.

The genes are TRBV11-3 and TRBJ2-7, with D perhaps given as TRBD1 or TRBD2 (7 bases each). The germline CDR1 and CDR2 sequences are SGHNT and YENEEA. CDR3 size: 15 residues. The V end was cut by 1 base, the J end by 9 bases, with 19 bases between. CDR3 loop: CASSLAGGTVRGQYF. CDR3 nucleotide sequence: TGTGCCAGCAGCTTAGCCGGGGGGACAGTACGAGGGCAGTACTTC. Together with reference TRBV11-3 and TRBJ2-7, the CDR3 gives the full variable domain: EAGVVQSPRYKIIEKKQPVAFWCNPISGHNTLYWYLQNLGQGPELLIRYENEEAVDDSQLPKDRFSAERLKGVDSTLKIQPAELGDSAVYLCASSLAGGTVRGQYFGPGTRLTVT.

CDR3 sequence (DNA): TGTGCCAGCAGCCCACTAGCGGGAGGGATAACAGATACGCAGTATTTT. Its translation is CASSPLAGGITDTQYF. The rearrangement links TRBV27 to TRBJ2-3, with TRBD2 identical over 13 bases. The CDR3 runs 16 residues. With V trimmed by 6 bases and J by 3 bases, 6 bases remained unmatched. The germline CDR1 and CDR2 sequences are MNHEY and SMNVEV (reference sequence).

This chain uses TRBV19 with TRBJ2-1; unclear D gene. From germline, CDR1 is LNHDA and CDR2 SQIVND (reference sequence). The CDR3 is 12 residues long. V lost 3 bases and J 7 bases, leaving 7 bases between the germline ends. This CDR3 is CASSIGQNEQFF. As DNA, the CDR3 is TGTGCCAGTAGTATTGGTCAAAATGAGCAGTTCTTC.

The chain has TRBV11-2 and TRBJ1-1; 10 nucleotides match TRBD1. The germline V gene has CDR1 SGHAT and CDR2 FQNNGV. V dropped 4 bases and J dropped 6; count of bases not matched to a gene: 5. The CDR3 runs 14 residues. Here the CDR3 DNA reads TGTGCCAGCAGCTACCGGGGACAGGGGTCTGAAGCTTTCTTT. This codes for CASSYRGQGSEAFF.

The chain combines TRBV19 with TRBJ1-4; unclear D gene. This CDR3 is 14 amino acids long. Trimming removed 3 bases at V and 0 bases at J, with 5 bases between. Germline CDR1 reads LNHDA; CDR2 reads SQIVND (reference sequence). As DNA, the CDR3 is TGTGCCAGTAGTATCTACCCAACTAATGAAAAACTGTTTTTT. It yields the protein CASSIYPTNEKLFF.

This clone showed up just once. The CDR3 DNA reads TGTGCCACCCGGGGCCCGGGACAGGGGCCCTCAGGGACCCAGTACTTC. Protein sequence: CATRGPGQGPSGTQYF. This sequence joins TRBV27 and TRBJ2-5; 10 bases fit TRBD1. The germline CDR1 and CDR2 sequences are MNHEY and SMNVEV (reference sequence). The CDR3 extends over 16 amino acids. The V segment lost 10 bases and the J segment 7 bases; nucleotides outside the gene matches: 18.

This rearrangement joins TRBV6-6 to TRBJ1-6; 8 nucleotides match TRBD1. Germline CDR1 and CDR2: MNHNY and SVGAGI (reference sequence). V lost 0 bases and J lost 10; bases outside the gene matches: 5. This CDR3 is 15 amino acids long. In DNA, the CDR3 is TGTGCCAGCAGTTACTCCGGACAGGGAGGCTCACCCCTCCACTTT. Translating it yields CASSYSGQGGSPLHF.

CDR3 nucleotide sequence: TGTGCCAGCAGCTTAAACAGTCGATATGTAGCCTACGAGCAGTACTTC. It codes for CASSLNSRYVAYEQYF. The chain employs TRBV11-3 and TRBJ2-5; no reliable D call. Gene TRBJ2-7 matches the end of the DNA better, so the J call may be wrong. CDR1 SGHNT and CDR2 YENEEA come from the germline V gene. This CDR3 contains 16 residues.

V and J are TRBV10-3 and TRBJ2-5; D may be TRBD1 or TRBD2 (5 bases each). V was pared by 6 bases and J by 2 bases, with 10 bases between. Germline-derived CDR1 and CDR2 are ENHRY and SYGVKD. The CDR3 extends over 13 amino acids. CDR3 loop: CAISGAAQETQYF. The CDR3 nucleotides are TGTGCCATCAGCGGGGCCGCACAAGAGACCCAGTACTTC.

This chain joins TRBV7-9 and TRBJ1-1; weak D call: TRBD1 (5 bases). V was pared by 3 bases and J by 2 bases, with 10 bases between. This CDR3 comprises 14 residues. CDR1 is SEHNR and CDR2 is FQNEAQ in the germline V gene (reference sequence). CDR3 nucleotides: TGTGCCAGCAGCTTGGGACGGCTTAACACTGAAGCTTTCTTT. It yields the protein CASSLGRLNTEAFF.

This rearrangement joins TRBV4-3 to TRBJ2-3; 7 nucleotides line up with TRBD2. CDR1 is LGHNA, CDR2 YSLEER, per germline. The CDR3 contains 16 residues. V dropped 10 bases and J dropped 6; count of bases not matched to a gene: 19. In DNA, the CDR3 is TGCGCCACGGAAAGAGCGGGATCGTGGTACAACGATACGCAGTATTTT. Its translation is CATERAGSWYNDTQYF.

This CDR3 reads CASSQDLGQGFGYTF. CDR3 DNA: TGCGCCAGCAGCCAAGATCTGGGACAGGGCTTTGGCTACACCTTC. The gene calls are TRBV4-3 and TRBJ1-2; 9 bases are a match to TRBD1. This CDR3 contains 15 residues. Germline V lookup: CDR1 LGHNA, CDR2 YSLEER. With V trimmed by 0 bases and J by 7 bases, 6 bases remained unmatched.

This clone occurred once. The chain links TRBV7-3 to TRBJ1-1; D possibly corresponds to TRBD1 (6 bases). The CDR3 length is 15 residues. The V gene's germline CDR1 is SGHTA and CDR2 FQGTGA. The ends were cut back, 5 bases at V and 3 bases at J, with 16 bases in the middle. CDR3 sequence reads: CASSPMAGADTEAFF. The CDR3 DNA sequence: TGTGCCAGCAGCCCTATGGCAGGGGCGGACACTGAAGCTTTCTTT. Variable domain in full (rest from reference TRBV7-3 and TRBJ1-1): GAGVSQTPSNKVTEKGKYVELRCDPISGHTALYWYRQSLGQGPEFLIYFQGTGAADDSGLPNDRFFAVRPEGSVSTLKIQRTERGDSAVYLCASSPMAGADTEAFFGQGTRLTVV.

This chain links TRBV7-2 with TRBJ1-1; no clear D gene. Trimming took off 2 bases at V and 4 bases at J, with 8 bases between the two ends. CDR3 length: 13 residues. Germline lookup yields CDR1 SGHTA and CDR2 FQGNSA. Here the CDR3 reads CASSLFSPTEAFF. CDR3 DNA sequence: TGTGCCAGCAGCTTATTCTCGCCCACTGAAGCTTTCTTT.

The chain combines TRBV18 with TRBJ1-4, with no clear D. With 3 bases removed from V and 2 bases from J, the gap between germline ends came to 7 bases. Germline V CDR1 and CDR2: KGHSH, LQKENI. The CDR3 runs 14 residues. The CDR3 loop reads CASSPVMTNEKLFF. The CDR3 DNA reads as TGTGCCAGCTCACCTGTAATGACTAATGAAAAACTGTTTTTT. Looking up the rest from reference TRBV18 and TRBJ1-4 gives the full variable domain: NAGVMQNPRHLVRRRGQEARLRCSPMKGHSHVYWYRQLPEEGLKFMVYLQKENIIDESGMPKERFSAEFPKEGPSILRIQQVVRGDSAAYFCASSPVMTNEKLFFGSGTQLSVL.

This chain connects TRBV30 to TRBJ2-2; no reliable D call. CDR3 length: 13 residues. The germline V gene encodes CDR1 GTSNPN and CDR2 SVGIG (reference sequence). The V end was cut by 5 bases, the J end by 8 bases, with 15 bases between. CDR3 coding DNA: TGTGCCTGGGGAGCTGGTCATCGGGGGGAGCTGTTTTTT. Translating gives CAWGAGHRGELFF.

V and J are TRBV27 and TRBJ2-1; 7 positions match TRBD2. Germline CDR1 and CDR2: MNHEY and SMNVEV (reference sequence). After removal of 6 bases from V and 0 bases from J, the junction contained 11 bases not matched to a gene. The CDR3 loop spans 17 amino acids. The CDR3 nucleotides are TGTGCCAGCAGAAGGCTAGCGGTGTGGGACTCCTACAATGAGCAGTTCTTC. Its translation is CASRRLAVWDSYNEQFF.

CDR3 loop: CASSPGGAQDGAFF. CDR3 in DNA: TGTGCCAGCAGTCCAGGGGGCGCACAGGATGGCGCTTTCTTT. The chain couples TRBV11-3 to TRBJ1-1; TRBD1 agrees at 8 bases. Germline CDR1 is SGHNT and CDR2 is YENEEA. J was trimmed by 11 bases and V by 6 bases; bases with no gene match: 14. The CDR3 is made up of 14 amino acids.

The chain combines TRBV4-3 with TRBJ2-2, with D perhaps given as TRBD1 or TRBD2 (5 bases each). The V end was cut by 2 bases, the J end by 7 bases, with 11 bases between. CDR1 is LGHNA and CDR2 is YSLEER in the germline V gene. The CDR3 covers 14 residues. CDR3 sequence: CASSQPARGGELFF. In DNA form, the CDR3 reads TGCGCCAGCAGCCAACCCGCGAGGGGCGGGGAGCTGTTTTTT.

The V and J genes are TRBV4-2 and TRBJ1-3; 12 positions agree with TRBD1. The V segment lost 0 bases and the J segment 2 bases; nucleotides outside the gene matches: 11. The CDR3 runs 20 residues. The germline V gene encodes CDR1 LGHNA and CDR2 YNFKEQ. CDR3 nucleotides: TGTGCCAGCAGCCAAGAAACAGGGACAGGGGGCAACTTAGCTGGAAACACCATATATTTT. This gives the protein CASSQETGTGGNLAGNTIYF.

The chain has TRBV11-2 and TRBJ2-5, with 10 bases identical to TRBD1. V was clipped by 4 bases and J by 1 base; unmatched bases: 6. Germline V lookup: CDR1 SGHAT, CDR2 FQNNGV. This CDR3 spans 16 amino acids. This CDR3 is CASSSRQGAGQETQYF. The CDR3 DNA is TGTGCCAGCAGCTCGAGACAGGGGGCGGGCCAAGAGACCCAGTACTTC.

This chain links TRBV7-2 with TRBJ2-2, with TRBD1 identical over 8 bases. The CDR3 extends over 14 amino acids. Germline assignment: CDR1 SGHTA and CDR2 FQGNSA. V dropped 5 bases and J dropped 7; count of bases not matched to a gene: 6. CDR3 sequence (DNA): TGTGCCAGCAGCCGAGGACAGGGACGCGGGGAGCTGTTTTTT. Encoded protein: CASSRGQGRGELFF.

The chain recombines TRBV7-3 with TRBJ2-3; the match to TRBD2 covers 13 bases. The length of the CDR3 is 14 residues. Trimming removed 5 bases from V and 6 bases from J; junction bases left unmatched: 2. CDR1 is SGHTA, CDR2 FQGTGA, per germline. CDR3 coding DNA: TGTGCCAGCAGCACGACTAGCGGGAGGGATACGCAGTATTTT. Protein product: CASSTTSGRDTQYF.

V is TRBV5-1 and J is TRBJ2-4, with D possibly being TRBD2 (7 bases). Looked up from germline, CDR1 is SGHRS and CDR2 is YFSETQ. This CDR3 has 15 residues. V lost 4 bases and J lost 7, with 18 bases in between. The CDR3 DNA reads as TGCGCCAGCAGCCCCCGGGGGCAGGGAGGGAACATTCAGTACTTC. Translating it yields CASSPRGQGGNIQYF.

The chain has TRBV21-1 and TRBJ1-5; the table's D gene call, TRBD1, was not cross checked with the DNA. TRBV21-1 has pseudogene status. CDR3 length: 13 residues. CDR3 in amino acids: CASSKQGNQPQHF. The CDR3 DNA reads as TGTGCCAGCAGCAAACAGGGGAATCAGCCCCAGCATTTT.